This TCR beta chain was documented in a study of blood T cell repertoires in COVID-19. About the research overall: The origin of the acute and convalescent COVID-19 samples was the United States, Italy and Spain. The cDNA or gDNA used as material had been derived from T cells, B-cell-depleted T cells, or PBMCs.

The table came from immunoSEQ multiplex PCR; TCRdb's copy has only in-frame clones and leaves some out. The table has approximately 290,000 clones, approximately 90% seen once. Germline CDR1 and CDR2: MNHEY and SVGEGT. The CDR3 totals 13 residues. V was clipped by 2 bases and J by 11 bases; unmatched bases: 2. The sequenced sample consisted of peripheral blood. The source of this sequence is a man aged 25 to 40 with acute or convalescent COVID-19. The chain recombines TRBV6-2 or TRBV6-3 with TRBJ2-5, with 13 bases identical to TRBD2. In nucleotides, the CDR3 is TGTGCCAGCAGTTACGGGACTAGCGGGGTGCAGTACTTC. It encodes CASSYGTSGVQYF.